This T cell receptor beta chain was sequenced for a study of beta chain features in type 1 diabetes. With V trimmed by 4 bases and J by 8 bases, 4 bases remained unmatched. Germline V CDR1 and CDR2: SQVTM, ANQGSEA. This CDR3 region has 11 residues. The sequenced template was cDNA made from the entire isolated RNA. Profiling relied on immunoSEQ multiplex PCR, and the TCRdb table lists in-frame clones only, not all of them. The table includes 300,000 to 450,000 clones, about 20% detected once. This sequence joins TRBV29-1 and TRBJ1-1, with TRBD1 identical over 7 bases. This TCR derives from a woman younger than 30 in good health. Material for sequencing was naive CD4+ T cells from blood. In nucleotides, the CDR3 is TGCAGCGTTGTAGGGACAGAGGAAGCTTTCTTT. Its translation: CSVVGTEEAFF.